This T cell receptor beta chain stems from a study of T cells in Graves' hyperthyroidism and ophthalmopathy. This CDR3 is 14 amino acids long. Trimming removed 0 bases at V and 4 bases at J, with 6 bases between. CDR1 is MNHNY and CDR2 is SVGAGI in the germline V gene (reference sequence). There were TCR beta CDR3 regions amplified from RNA transcripts. Researchers ran a first-round RT-PCR on the TCR CDR3 using the HTBI primer set. TCRdb reprocessed the multiplex PCR reads via MiXCR and lists one record per CDR3 protein. The table lists 300,000 to 450,000 distinct CDR3 sequences, approximately 17% of them singletons. There are a few counts of this clonotype.

The sequence was obtained from a man aged 18 to 35 with Graves' ophthalmopathy. Sequenced input: blood. V and J are TRBV6-6 and TRBJ1-4; D remains unclear. In DNA form, the CDR3 reads TGTGCCAGCAGTTACTCGGGGAGTAATGAAAAACTGTTTTTT. Amino acids: CASSYSGSNEKLFF.